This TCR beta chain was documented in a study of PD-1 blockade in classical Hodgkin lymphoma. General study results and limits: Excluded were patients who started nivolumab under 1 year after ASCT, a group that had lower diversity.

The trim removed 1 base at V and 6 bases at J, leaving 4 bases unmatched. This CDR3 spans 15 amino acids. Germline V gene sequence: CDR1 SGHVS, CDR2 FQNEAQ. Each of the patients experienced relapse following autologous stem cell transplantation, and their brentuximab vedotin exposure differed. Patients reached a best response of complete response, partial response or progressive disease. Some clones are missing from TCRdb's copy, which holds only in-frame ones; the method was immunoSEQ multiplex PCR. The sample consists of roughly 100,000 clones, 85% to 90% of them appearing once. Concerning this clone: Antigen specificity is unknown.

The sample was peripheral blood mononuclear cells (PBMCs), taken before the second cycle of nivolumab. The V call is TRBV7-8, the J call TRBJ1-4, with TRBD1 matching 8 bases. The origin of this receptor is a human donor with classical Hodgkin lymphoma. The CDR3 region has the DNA TGTGCCAGCAGCTTAGGGACAGGGATTCATGAAAAACTGTTTTTT. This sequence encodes CASSLGTGIHEKLFF.